This TCR beta chain comes out of a study of blood T cell repertoires in COVID-19. Overall study context: The samples span acute and convalescent COVID-19 from the United States, Italy and Spain. PBMCs, B-cell-depleted T cells, or T cells were the source of the cDNA or gDNA that made up the material.

Authors' analysis steps: Nucleated cell counts were estimated from reference gene primer amplification. The data were produced by immunoSEQ multiplex PCR, yet TCRdb's version contains in-frame clones alone and is incomplete. For V, J and clone size, that table is used; D and trimming come from the DNA. The table has hundreds of thousands of clones, over 65% seen once; the top ten hold 3% to 3.5%. Sample: peripheral blood. The origin of this receptor is a woman aged 80 or over with acute or convalescent COVID-19.

CDR3 DNA: TGCGCCAGCAGCCAAGCACCCAGCGGGGGGGCCAATGAGCAGTTCTTC. Protein sequence: CASSQAPSGGANEQFF. This chain connects TRBV4-1 to TRBJ2-1; 10 bases agree with TRBD2. This CDR3 is 16 amino acids long. The germline V gene has CDR1 MGHRA and CDR2 YSYEKL. The V gene end was trimmed by 1 base and the J gene end by 6 bases; junction bases not matched to a gene: 6.